This T cell receptor (beta chain) was identified in a study of human T cells and chemical hapten exposure. Study summary: Yields of TCR per sample differed, chiefly owing to small differences in pooled library volume.

TCRdb re-called the RACE reads through MiXCR, storing one row per CDR3 protein. Of around 100,000 distinct CDR3 sequences listed, around 10% were seen once; the top ten hold roughly 3%. Time point given: patch test 2, 6 weeks after DPC sensitization. As to treatment: therapeutic diphenylcyclopropenone sensitization with weekly scalp DPC. Trimming cost V 10 bases and J 6 bases, with 13 bases left between them. The length of the CDR3 is 12 residues. From germline, CDR1 is LNHDA and CDR2 SQIVND (reference sequence). The source material was whole blood, sampled in connection with sensitization to the hapten diphenylcyclopropenone (DPC). This receptor was obtained from a woman between 35 and 50 years old with alopecia areata. Some clones in this sample may be carry-over from other donors' samples. The chain has TRBV19 and TRBJ2-1, with D perhaps TRBD2 (5 bases). The CDR3 DNA reads as TGTGCCACCTCGGGGTTCGGCAATGAGCAGTTCTTC. Translating gives CATSGFGNEQFF.